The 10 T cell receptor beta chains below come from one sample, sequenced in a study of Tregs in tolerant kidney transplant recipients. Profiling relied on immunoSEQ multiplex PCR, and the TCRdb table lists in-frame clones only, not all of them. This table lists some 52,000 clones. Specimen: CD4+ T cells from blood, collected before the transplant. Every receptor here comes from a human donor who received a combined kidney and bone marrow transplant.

The CDR3 bases that were read are TGTGCCAGCAGCTCCCTCAGGGGCCCCGGGGAG. Translated, it gives CASSSLRGPGE. The full CDR3 protein reads CASSSLRGPGELFF. The rearrangement uses TRBV11-2 and TRBJ2-2, with D possibly being TRBD1 (6 bases). Coverage ceases 3 residues before the CDR3 finishes, and the germline J gene fills in the end. From germline, CDR1 is SGHAT and CDR2 FQNNGV. This CDR3 is built from 14 residues. V dropped 4 bases and J dropped 6 bases, with 12 bases sitting between them.

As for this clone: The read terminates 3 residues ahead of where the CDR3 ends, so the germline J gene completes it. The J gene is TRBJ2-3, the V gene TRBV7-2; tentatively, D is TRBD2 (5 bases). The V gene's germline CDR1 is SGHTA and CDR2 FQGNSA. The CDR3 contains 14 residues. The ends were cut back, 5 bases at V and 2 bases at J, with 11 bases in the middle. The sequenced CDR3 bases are TGTGCCAGCAGCCATCGGGGTCTCACAGATACG. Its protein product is CASSHRGLTDT. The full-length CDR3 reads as CASSHRGLTDTQYF.

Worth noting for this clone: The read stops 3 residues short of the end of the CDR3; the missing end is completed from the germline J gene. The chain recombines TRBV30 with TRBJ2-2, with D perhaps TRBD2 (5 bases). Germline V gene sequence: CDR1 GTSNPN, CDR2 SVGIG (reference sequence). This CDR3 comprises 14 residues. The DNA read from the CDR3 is TGTGCTGCTCGGGGTTGGCGGTTGACCGGGGAG. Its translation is CAARGWRLTGE. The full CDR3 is CAARGWRLTGELFF. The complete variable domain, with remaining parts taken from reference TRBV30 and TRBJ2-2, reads SQTIHQWPATLVQPVGSPLSLECTVEGTSNPNLYWYRQAAGRGLQLLFYSVGIGQISSEVPQNLSASRPQDRQFILSSKKLLLSDSGFYLCAARGWRLTGELFFGEGSRLTVL.

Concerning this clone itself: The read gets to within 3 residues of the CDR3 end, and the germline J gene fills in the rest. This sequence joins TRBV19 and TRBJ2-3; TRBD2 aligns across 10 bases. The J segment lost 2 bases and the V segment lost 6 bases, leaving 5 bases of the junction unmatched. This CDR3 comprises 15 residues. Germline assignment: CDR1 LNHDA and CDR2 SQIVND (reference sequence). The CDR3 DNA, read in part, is TGTGCCAGTAGGGAGCGGGGGGGTTTCACAGATACG. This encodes CASRERGGFTDT. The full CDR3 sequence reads CASRERGGFTDTQYF.

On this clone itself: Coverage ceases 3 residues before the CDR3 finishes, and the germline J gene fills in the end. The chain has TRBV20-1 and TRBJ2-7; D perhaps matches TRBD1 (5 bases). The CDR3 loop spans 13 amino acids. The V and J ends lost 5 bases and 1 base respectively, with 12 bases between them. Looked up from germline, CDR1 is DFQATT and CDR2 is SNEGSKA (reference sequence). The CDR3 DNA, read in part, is TGCAGTGCTTCGAAGGCAGGGTCCTACGAG. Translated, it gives CSASKAGSYE. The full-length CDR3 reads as CSASKAGSYEQYF.

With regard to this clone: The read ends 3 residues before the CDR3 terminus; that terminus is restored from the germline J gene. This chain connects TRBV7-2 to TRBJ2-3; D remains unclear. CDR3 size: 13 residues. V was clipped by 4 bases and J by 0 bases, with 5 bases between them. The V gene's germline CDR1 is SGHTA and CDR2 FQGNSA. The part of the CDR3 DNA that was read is TGTGCCAGCAGCTCCCCTAGCACAGATACG. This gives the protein CASSSPSTDT. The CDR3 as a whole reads CASSSPSTDTQYF.

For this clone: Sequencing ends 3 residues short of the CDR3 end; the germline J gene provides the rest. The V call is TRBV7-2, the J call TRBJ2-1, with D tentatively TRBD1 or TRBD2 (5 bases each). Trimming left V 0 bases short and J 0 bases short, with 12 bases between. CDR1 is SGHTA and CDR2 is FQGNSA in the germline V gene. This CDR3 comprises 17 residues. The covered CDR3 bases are TGTGCCAGCAGCTTAGCAGGGGAGAGGAGCTCCTACAATGAG. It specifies CASSLAGERSSYNE. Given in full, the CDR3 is CASSLAGERSSYNEQFF. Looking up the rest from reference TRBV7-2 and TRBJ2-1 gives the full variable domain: GAGVSQSPSNKVTEKGKDVELRCDPISGHTALYWYRQSLGQGLEFLIYFQGNSAPDKSGLPSDRFSAERTGGSVSTLTIQRTQQEDSAVYLCASSLAGERSSYNEQFFGPGTRLTVL.

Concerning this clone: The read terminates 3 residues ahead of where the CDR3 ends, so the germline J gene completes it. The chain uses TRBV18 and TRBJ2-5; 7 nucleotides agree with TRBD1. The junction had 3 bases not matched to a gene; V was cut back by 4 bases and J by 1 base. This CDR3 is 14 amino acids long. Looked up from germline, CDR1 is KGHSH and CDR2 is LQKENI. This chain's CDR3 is CASSLNRGQETQYF. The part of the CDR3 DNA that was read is TGTGCCAGCTCACTTAACAGGGGCCAAGAGACC.

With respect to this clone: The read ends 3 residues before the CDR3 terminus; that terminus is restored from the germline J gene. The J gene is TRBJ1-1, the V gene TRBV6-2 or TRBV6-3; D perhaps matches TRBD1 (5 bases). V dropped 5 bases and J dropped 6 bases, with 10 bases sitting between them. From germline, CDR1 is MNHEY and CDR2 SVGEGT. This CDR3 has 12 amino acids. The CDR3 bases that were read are TGTGCCAGCAGTGGACGGGGGTCTGAA. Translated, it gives CASSGRGSE. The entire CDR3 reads CASSGRGSEAFF.

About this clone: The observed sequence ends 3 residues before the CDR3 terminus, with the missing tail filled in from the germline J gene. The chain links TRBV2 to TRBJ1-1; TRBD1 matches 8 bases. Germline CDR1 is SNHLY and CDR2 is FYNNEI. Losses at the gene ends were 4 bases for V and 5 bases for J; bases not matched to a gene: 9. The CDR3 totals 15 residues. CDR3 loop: CASSARGLVYTEAFF. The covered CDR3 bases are TGTGCCAGCAGTGCCAGGGGGCTGGTATATACTGAA.